Listed here is a single TCR beta chain. The sample originates from a study of control samples from healthy donors and cancer patients. Sequencing used immunoSEQ multiplex PCR; TCRdb keeps in-frame clones, though not all of them. In the table there are some 74,000 clones, 83% of which are singletons. Material for sequencing was blood. The clonotype originates from a man aged 55-75 years in good health.

The CDR3 DNA reads TGTGCCAGCAGCTCACGGACTAGCGGGAGATATACGCAGTATTTT. Amino acid sequence: CASSSRTSGRYTQYF. The rearrangement uses TRBV7-2 and TRBJ2-3, with 13 bases matching TRBD2. There are 15 residues in the CDR3. V shed 4 bases and J 7 bases; nucleotides not matched to a gene: 5. Germline CDR1 and CDR2: SGHTA and FQGNSA.